This T cell receptor beta chain was retrieved from a study of cytomegalovirus exposure and HLA in healthy donors. Study outcomes and limitations: High sensitivity and specificity were reportedly achieved when the classifier diagnosed cytomegalovirus status. In the roughly 120 validation repertoires, a later analysis found that first-cohort TCR clusters tended to co-occur. Most observed TCR sequences were rare, whereas some public TCRs were detected in many donors. Listed as cytomegalovirus-associated were 164 TCR beta chains.

Measured with immunoSEQ multiplex PCR; TCRdb has only the in-frame clones, and not every one. The table records around 190,000 clones, approximately 85% of them present only once. Unmatched junction bases numbered 8, after V lost 0 bases and J lost 3 bases. CDR1 is GTSNPN, CDR2 SVGIG, per germline (reference sequence). The CDR3 extends over 18 amino acids. Turning to this clone: Its antigen is unidentified.

The chain joins TRBV30 to TRBJ2-3; 14 bases agree with TRBD2. The source is a woman aged 18-29 years in good health and CMV-seronegative. Sequences were obtained from PBMCs. In DNA form, the CDR3 reads TGTGCCTGGAGTGTATCCCGGACTAGCGGGGGGAGGACAGATACGCAGTATTTT. Encoded protein: CAWSVSRTSGGRTDTQYF.